This T cell receptor beta chain stems from a study of technical replicates of blood from four donors. Germline V gene lookup returns CDR1 SGHKS and CDR2 YYEKEE (reference sequence). J lost 1 base, V lost 5 bases, and 5 bases had no gene match. The CDR3 totals 15 residues. The repertoire was sequenced with immunoSEQ multiplex PCR; TCRdb's copy has only in-frame clones and lacks some. The sample gives some 77,000 clones, about 92% of which show up once; 0.35% to 0.4% is in the top ten. The sequencing input was T cells isolated from PBMCs. This TCR came from a human donor in good health. The V and J genes are TRBV5-5 and TRBJ2-1; 8 bases are shared with TRBD1. DNA for the CDR3: TGTGCCAGCAGTACCGGGACAGGATCCTACAATGAGCAGTTCTTC. This sequence encodes CASSTGTGSYNEQFF.